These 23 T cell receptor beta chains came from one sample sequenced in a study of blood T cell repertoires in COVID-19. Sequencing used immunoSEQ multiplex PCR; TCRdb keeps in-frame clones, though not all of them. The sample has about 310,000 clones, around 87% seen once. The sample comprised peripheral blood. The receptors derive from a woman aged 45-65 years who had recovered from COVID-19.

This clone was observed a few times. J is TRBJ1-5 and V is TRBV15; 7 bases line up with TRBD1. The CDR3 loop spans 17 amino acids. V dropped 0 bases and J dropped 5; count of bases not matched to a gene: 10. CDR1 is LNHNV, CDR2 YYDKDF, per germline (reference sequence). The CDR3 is CATSRDHTGVPHQPQHF. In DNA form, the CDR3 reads TGTGCCACCAGCAGAGATCATACAGGGGTCCCACATCAGCCCCAGCATTTT.

CDR3 nucleotide sequence: TGTGCCATCAGAGAGGACAGGGGCCGCACCTACGAGCAGTACTTC. This translates into CAIREDRGRTYEQYF. The rearrangement uses TRBV10-3 and TRBJ2-7; 9 bases align to TRBD1. V shed 6 bases, J shed 2 bases, and the junction held 8 bases outside the gene matches. Germline V lookup: CDR1 ENHRY, CDR2 SYGVKD. CDR3 length: 15 amino acids.

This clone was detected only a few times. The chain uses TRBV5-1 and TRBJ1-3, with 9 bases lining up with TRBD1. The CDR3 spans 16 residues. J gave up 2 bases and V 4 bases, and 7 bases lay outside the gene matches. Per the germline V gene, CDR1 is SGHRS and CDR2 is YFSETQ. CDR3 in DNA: TGCGCCAGCAGCCCGGTAGGACAGGGGACTGGAAACACCATATATTTT. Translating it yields CASSPVGQGTGNTIYF.

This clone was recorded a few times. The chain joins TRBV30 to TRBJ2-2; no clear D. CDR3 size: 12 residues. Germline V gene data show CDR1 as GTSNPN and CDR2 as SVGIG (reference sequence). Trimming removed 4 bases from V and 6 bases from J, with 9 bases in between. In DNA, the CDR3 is TGTGCCTGGAAAGAGGAGCCCGGGGAGCTGTTTTTT. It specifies CAWKEEPGELFF.

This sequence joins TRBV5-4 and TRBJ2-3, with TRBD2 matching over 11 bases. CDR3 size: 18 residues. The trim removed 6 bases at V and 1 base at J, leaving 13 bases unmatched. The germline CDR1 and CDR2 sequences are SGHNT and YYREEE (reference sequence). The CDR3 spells CASTQVGLAGGRTDTQYF. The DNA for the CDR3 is TGTGCCAGCACCCAGGTAGGGCTAGCGGGAGGACGCACAGATACGCAGTATTTT.

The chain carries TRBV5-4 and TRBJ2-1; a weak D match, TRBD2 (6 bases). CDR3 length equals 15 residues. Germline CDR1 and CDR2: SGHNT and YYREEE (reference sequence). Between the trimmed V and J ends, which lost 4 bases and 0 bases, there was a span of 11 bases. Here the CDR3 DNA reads TGTGCCAGCAGCACTAGGGACTTCTCCTACAATGAGCAGTTCTTC. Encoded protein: CASSTRDFSYNEQFF.

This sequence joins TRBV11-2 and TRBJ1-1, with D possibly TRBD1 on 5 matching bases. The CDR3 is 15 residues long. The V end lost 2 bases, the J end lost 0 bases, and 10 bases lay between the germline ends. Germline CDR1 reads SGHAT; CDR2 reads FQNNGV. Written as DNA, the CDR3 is TGTGCCAGCAGCTTAAACAGGATCTTGAACACTGAAGCTTTCTTT. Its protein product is CASSLNRILNTEAFF.

CDR3: CASSVRTSGSPGELFF. CDR3 DNA: TGTGCCAGCAGCGTACGGACTAGCGGGAGCCCTGGGGAGCTGTTTTTT. The chain uses TRBV9 and TRBJ2-2; 13 positions match TRBD2. The germline V gene has CDR1 SGDLS and CDR2 YYNGEE. The CDR3 is 16 amino acids. The junction had 5 bases not matched to a gene; V was cut back by 1 base and J by 8 bases.

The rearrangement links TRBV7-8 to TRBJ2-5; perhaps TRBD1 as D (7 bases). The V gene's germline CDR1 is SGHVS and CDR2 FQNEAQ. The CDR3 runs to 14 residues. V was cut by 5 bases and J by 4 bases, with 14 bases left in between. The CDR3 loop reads CASSPPGGRETQYF. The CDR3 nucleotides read TGTGCCAGCAGCCCCCCAGGGGGGCGAGAGACCCAGTACTTC.

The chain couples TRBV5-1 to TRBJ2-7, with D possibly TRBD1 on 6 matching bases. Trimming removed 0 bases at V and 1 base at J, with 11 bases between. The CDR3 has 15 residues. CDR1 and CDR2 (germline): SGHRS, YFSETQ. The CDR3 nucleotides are TGCGCCAGCAGCTTGGATGGCAGGGGATCCTACGAGCAGTACTTC. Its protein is CASSLDGRGSYEQYF.

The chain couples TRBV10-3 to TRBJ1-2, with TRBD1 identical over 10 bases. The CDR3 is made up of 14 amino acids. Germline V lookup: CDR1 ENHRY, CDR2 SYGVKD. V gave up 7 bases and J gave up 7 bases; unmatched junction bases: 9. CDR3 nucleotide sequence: TGTGCCATCATGACCCCGGACAGGGGGTTTGGCTACACCTTC. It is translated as CAIMTPDRGFGYTF.

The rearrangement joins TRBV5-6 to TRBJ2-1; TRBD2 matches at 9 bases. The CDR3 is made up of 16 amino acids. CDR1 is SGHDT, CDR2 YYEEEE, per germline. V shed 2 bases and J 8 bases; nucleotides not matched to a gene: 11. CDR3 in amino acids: CASSFLGGGAVDEQFF. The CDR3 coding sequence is TGTGCCAGCAGCTTCCTGGGCGGGGGGGCCGTCGATGAGCAGTTCTTC.

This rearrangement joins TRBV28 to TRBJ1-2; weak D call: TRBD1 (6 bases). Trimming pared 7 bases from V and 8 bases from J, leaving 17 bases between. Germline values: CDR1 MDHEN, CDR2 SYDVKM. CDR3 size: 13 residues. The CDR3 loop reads CASTPGGLRGYTF. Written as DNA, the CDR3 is TGTGCCAGCACACCGGGGGGGCTAAGGGGCTACACCTTC.

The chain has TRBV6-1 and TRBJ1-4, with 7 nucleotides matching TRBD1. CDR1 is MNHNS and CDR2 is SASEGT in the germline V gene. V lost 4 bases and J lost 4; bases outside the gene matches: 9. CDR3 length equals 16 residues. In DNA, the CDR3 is TGTGCCAGCAGTGGAGCCCGACAGGGTTATAATGAAAAACTGTTTTTT. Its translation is CASSGARQGYNEKLFF.

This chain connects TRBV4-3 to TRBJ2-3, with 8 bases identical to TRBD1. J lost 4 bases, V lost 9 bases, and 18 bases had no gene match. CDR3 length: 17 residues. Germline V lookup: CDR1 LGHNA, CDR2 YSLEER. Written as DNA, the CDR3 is TGCGCCAGGAACGGACCGCAGACAGGGGATGGGTCAGATACGCAGTATTTT. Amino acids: CARNGPQTGDGSDTQYF.

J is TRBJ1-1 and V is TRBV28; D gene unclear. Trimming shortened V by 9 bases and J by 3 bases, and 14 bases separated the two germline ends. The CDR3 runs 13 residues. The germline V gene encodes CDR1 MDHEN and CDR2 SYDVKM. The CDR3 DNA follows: TGTGCCAGTACGATGGCTGGAGACACTGAAGCTTTCTTT. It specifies CASTMAGDTEAFF.

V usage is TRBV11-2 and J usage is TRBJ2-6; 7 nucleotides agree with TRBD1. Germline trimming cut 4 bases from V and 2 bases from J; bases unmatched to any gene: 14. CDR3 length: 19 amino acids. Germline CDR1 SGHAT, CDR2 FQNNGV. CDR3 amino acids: CASSSYYTGTVTGANVLTF. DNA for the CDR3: TGTGCCAGCAGCTCGTACTACACCGGGACAGTCACTGGGGCCAACGTCCTGACTTTC.

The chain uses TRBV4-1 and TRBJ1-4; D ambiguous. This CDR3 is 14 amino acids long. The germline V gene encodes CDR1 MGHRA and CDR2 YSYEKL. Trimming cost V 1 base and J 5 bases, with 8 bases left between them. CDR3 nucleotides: TGCGCCAGCAGCCAAGTGAACCTAAATGAAAAACTGTTTTTT. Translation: CASSQVNLNEKLFF.

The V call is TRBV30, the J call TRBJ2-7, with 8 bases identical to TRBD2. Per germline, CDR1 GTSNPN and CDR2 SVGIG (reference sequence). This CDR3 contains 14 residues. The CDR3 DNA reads TGTGCGACTACGCCGAGCGGGAGCCTTTACGAGCAGTACTTC. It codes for CATTPSGSLYEQYF.

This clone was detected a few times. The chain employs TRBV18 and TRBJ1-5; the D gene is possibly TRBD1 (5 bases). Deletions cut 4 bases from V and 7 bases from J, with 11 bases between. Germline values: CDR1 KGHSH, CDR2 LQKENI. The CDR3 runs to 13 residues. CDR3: CASSRGGDQPQHF. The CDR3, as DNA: TGTGCCAGCTCACGGGGGGGGGACCAGCCCCAGCATTTT.

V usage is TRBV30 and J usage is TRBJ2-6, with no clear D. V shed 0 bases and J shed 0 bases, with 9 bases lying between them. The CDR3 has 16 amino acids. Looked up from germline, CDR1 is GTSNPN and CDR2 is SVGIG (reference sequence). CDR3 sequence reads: CAWSVPNTSGANVLTF. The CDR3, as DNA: TGTGCCTGGAGTGTACCAAACACCTCTGGGGCCAACGTCCTGACTTTC.

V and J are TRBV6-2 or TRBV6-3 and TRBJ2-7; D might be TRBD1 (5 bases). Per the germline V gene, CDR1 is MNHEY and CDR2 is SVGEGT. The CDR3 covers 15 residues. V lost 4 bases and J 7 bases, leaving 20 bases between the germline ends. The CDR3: CASSSQARGSTEQYF. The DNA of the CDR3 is TGTGCCAGCAGTTCACAAGCTAGGGGATCTACAGAGCAGTACTTC.

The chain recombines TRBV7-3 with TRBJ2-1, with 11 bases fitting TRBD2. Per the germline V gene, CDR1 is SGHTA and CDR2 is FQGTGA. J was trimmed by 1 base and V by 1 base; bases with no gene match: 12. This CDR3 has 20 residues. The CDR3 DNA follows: TGTGCCAGCAGCTTAAAGGCCCTGGGACTAGCGGAGGCATCCTACAATGAGCAGTTCTTC. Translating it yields CASSLKALGLAEASYNEQFF. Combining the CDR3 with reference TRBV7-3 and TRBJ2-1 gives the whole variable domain GAGVSQTPSNKVTEKGKYVELRCDPISGHTALYWYRQSLGQGPEFLIYFQGTGAADDSGLPNDRFFAVRPEGSVSTLKIQRTERGDSAVYLCASSLKALGLAEASYNEQFFGPGTRLTVL.